A selection of T cell receptor beta chains follows, all from one sample in a study of control samples from healthy donors and cancer patients. The data were produced by immunoSEQ multiplex PCR, yet TCRdb's version contains in-frame clones alone and is incomplete. The sample records tens of thousands of clones, about nine tenths being singletons. The sequenced sample was blood. These TCRs come from a woman aged 65 to 85 in good health. Each CDR3 is given with its conserved first and last residue. A D gene is named only where the DNA matches it firmly. Not all rows give a size; the values are once, few, many and, for expanded clones, a class.

J gene | V gene | D gene | clone size | CDR3 DNA | CDR3 protein
TRBJ2-1 | TRBV19 | - | few | TGTGCCAGTAGTTTGTCGTTAGGGAGATCCTACAATGAGCAGTTCTTC | CASSLSLGRSYNEQFF
TRBJ1-2 | TRBV14 | - | few | TGTGCCAGCAGCCAAGATGCAAGGAACTATGGCTACACCTTC | CASSQDARNYGYTF
TRBJ1-1 | TRBV3-1/TRBV3-2 | - | - | TGTGCCAGCAGCCATTCGGACGGGCGGTACACTGAAGCTTTCTTT | CASSHSDGRYTEAFF
TRBJ1-1 | TRBV19 | TRBD1 | - | TGTGCCAGTATAAGGGGTGGACAGGAGAACACTGAAGCTTTCTTT | CASIRGGQENTEAFF
TRBJ2-1 | TRBV6-5 | - | - | TGTGCCAGCACCAACCACAGAATAGGCAATGAGCAGTTCTTC | CASTNHRIGNEQFF
TRBJ2-3 | TRBV2 | - | - | TGTGCCAGCAGTGATGGTGAGGCCAGAACCACAGATACGCAGTATTTT | CASSDGEARTTDTQYF
TRBJ1-1 | TRBV29-1 | TRBD1 | - | TGCAGCGTTGGAGGGGGCTCTGAAGCTTTCTTT | CSVGGGSEAFF
TRBJ1-1 | TRBV30 | - | - | TGTGCCTGGAGTGGGGTCAACGGTGAAGCTTTCTTT | CAWSGVNGEAFF
TRBJ2-7 | TRBV29-1 | TRBD1 | - | TGCAGCGTCGCCACAGGGGGAAGCTCCTACGAGCAGTACTTC | CSVATGGSSYEQYF
TRBJ2-1 | TRBV30 | - | - | TGTGCCTGGAGTGGAACTAGCCCTAATGAGCAGTTCTTC | CAWSGTSPNEQFF
TRBJ2-7 | TRBV19 | TRBD1 | - | TGTGCCAGTAGTGTGGGCGGACAGGGTTACTACGAGCAGTACTTC | CASSVGGQGYYEQYF
TRBJ2-6 | TRBV6-1 | - | - | TGTGCCAGCAGTGTTCCAGGAACCGGGGCCAACGTCCTGACTTTC | CASSVPGTGANVLTF
TRBJ2-1 | TRBV5-1 | - | - | TGCGCCAGCAGCTTGGACTTTGGGAGCGGGCGGAATGAGCAGTTCTTC | CASSLDFGSGRNEQFF
TRBJ2-5 | TRBV6-5 | - | - | TGTGCCAGCAGTCTAGGGGGAGGACCCAGAGAGACCCAGTACTTC | CASSLGGGPRETQYF
TRBJ1-6 | TRBV18 | TRBD1 | - | TGTGCCAGCTCAACGGACAGGGGCACTCATTCACCCCTCCACTTT | CASSTDRGTHSPLHF
TRBJ1-1 | TRBV6-5 | - | once | TGTGCCAGCACCCAAACAGTGAACACTGAAGCTTTCTTT | CASTQTVNTEAFF
TRBJ2-1 | TRBV3-1/TRBV3-2 | - | - | TGTGCCAGCAGCCAGGGCGGGACAAGCTCCTACAATGAGCAGTTCTTC | CASSQGGTSSYNEQFF
TRBJ2-7 | TRBV5-4 | - | - | TGTGCCAGCAGCAAGGACATCGTGGGACCTGAGCAGTACTTC | CASSKDIVGPEQYF
TRBJ2-7 | TRBV5-1 | - | - | TGCGCCAGCAGCCGCCAGGCAGCCCCCTACGAGCAGTACTTC | CASSRQAAPYEQYF
TRBJ2-7 | TRBV5-1 | - | once | TGCGCCAGCAGCTTGGAGGGGGGGAGGGCCCGCACGATCCACGAGCAGTACTTC | CASSLEGGRARTIHEQYF
TRBJ1-2 | TRBV6-5 | TRBD1 | - | TGTGCCAGCGGAGATCAACAGGGGGCTAATGGCTACACCTTC | CASGDQQGANGYTF
TRBJ1-2 | TRBV29-1 | - | - | TGCAGCGTTTATTGGAGCTATGGCTACACCTTC | CSVYWSYGYTF
TRBJ1-1 | TRBV2 | - | - | TGTGCCAGCAGTGAAGAGGGCAGGCTCAGTGAAGCTTTCTTT | CASSEEGRLSEAFF
TRBJ1-2 | TRBV4-1 | - | - | TGCGCCAGCAGCCAAGATCCGGGGGAGGACTATGGCTACACCTTC | CASSQDPGEDYGYTF
TRBJ1-1 | TRBV3-1/TRBV3-2 | - | - | TGTGCCAGCACCCAAGACAGGAGGAATGAAGCTTTCTTT | CASTQDRRNEAFF
TRBJ1-2 | TRBV19 | - | - | TGTGCCAGCGGAGAGGGATCGATGGGAGGCTACACCTTC | CASGEGSMGGYTF
TRBJ2-7 | TRBV21-1 | - | - | TGTGCCAGCAGCCCCGGACCCCGAGGCTACGAGCAGTACTTC | CASSPGPRGYEQYF
TRBJ1-5 | TRBV18 | - | - | TGTGCCAGCTCACCAACCCCGGGGGGGAATCAGCCCCAGCATTTT | CASSPTPGGNQPQHF
TRBJ2-2 | TRBV5-1 | TRBD1 | - | TGCGCCAGTGGGACAGGGAACACCGGGGAGCTGTTTTTT | CASGTGNTGELFF
TRBJ1-2 | TRBV23-1 | - | once | TGCGCCAGCAGTCAATCGGTGACTTACACCTTC | CASSQSVTYTF
TRBJ1-1 | TRBV7-9 | TRBD1 | - | TGTGCCAGCAGCGTCGGACAGGGGACCACTGAAGCTTTCTTT | CASSVGQGTTEAFF
TRBJ1-1 | TRBV18 | - | - | TGTGCCAGCTCAGAGGGGGGGAGTGAAGCTTTCTTT | CASSEGGSEAFF
TRBJ2-7 | TRBV18 | TRBD1 | few | TGTGCCAGCTCACCCGACAGGGGAGGCGGCGAGCAGTACTTC | CASSPDRGGGEQYF
TRBJ1-1 | TRBV7-8 | TRBD1 | - | TGTGCCAGCAGCCTGAGGACAGGTGGGGATGGTGAAGCTTTCTTT | CASSLRTGGDGEAFF
TRBJ1-2 | TRBV5-1 | - | - | TGCGCCAGCAGCTTGTTCTCCGGCCAGTATGGCTACACCTTC | CASSLFSGQYGYTF
TRBJ2-5 | TRBV15 | - | - | TGTGCCACCAGCAGAGATTGGCGGGGCGGAGAGACCCAGTACTTC | CATSRDWRGGETQYF
TRBJ2-5 | TRBV7-7 | - | - | TGTGCTAGCAGCTTTGGGTCTCCCGGGCACGAAGAGACCCAGTACTTC | CASSFGSPGHEETQYF
TRBJ1-5 | TRBV19 | - | - | TGTGCCAGTAGTTCACAGGGTTTGGAGCCCCAGCATTTT | CASSSQGLEPQHF
TRBJ2-1 | TRBV4-3 | TRBD2 | few | TGCGCCAGCAGCCAAGAGATGATTAGCGGGAGTGTGGGAGCCTACAATGAGCAGTTCTTC | CASSQEMISGSVGAYNEQFF
TRBJ1-2 | TRBV29-1 | - | few | TGCAGCGTTTGGGAGGACGGCTACACCTTC | CSVWEDGYTF
TRBJ2-2 | TRBV24-1 | - | - | TGTGCCACCAGTGATTTGAGGGGGGGAGTCGGGGAGCTGTTTTTT | CATSDLRGGVGELFF
TRBJ2-6 | TRBV5-1 | TRBD1 | once | TGCGCCAGCAGCGCCACAGGGGCTGGGGCCAACGTCCTGACTTTC | CASSATGAGANVLTF
TRBJ2-1 | TRBV5-6 | - | - | TGTGCCAGCAGCTATCCTGGGCCCGATGAGCAGTTCTTC | CASSYPGPDEQFF
TRBJ1-1 | TRBV5-8 | - | - | TGTGCCAGCAACACGGGACCATTGAACACTGAAGCTTTCTTT | CASNTGPLNTEAFF
TRBJ2-2 | TRBV7-3 | - | - | TGTGCCAGCAGCTCCAGACTCCGAACCAACACCGGGGAGCTGTTTTTT | CASSSRLRTNTGELFF
TRBJ2-7 | TRBV11-1 | - | - | TGTGCCAGCAGCTTAGGTGGGGGACGGCTCCCCTACGAGCAGTACTTC | CASSLGGGRLPYEQYF
TRBJ1-2 | TRBV6-5 | - | - | TGTGCCAGCAGATCCAGGGCCAATAACTATGGCTACACCTTC | CASRSRANNYGYTF
TRBJ2-1 | TRBV6-5 | TRBD1 | - | TGTGCCAGCAGTCACGGGACAGGGGGGTACAATGAGCAGTTCTTC | CASSHGTGGYNEQFF